This T cell receptor beta chain comes out of a study of technical replicates of blood from a handful of donors. Sequencing used immunoSEQ multiplex PCR; TCRdb keeps in-frame clones, though not all of them. The sample holds 65,000 to 75,000 clones; around 85% are singletons and the top ten take around 5.1%. Losses at the gene ends were 4 bases for V and 1 base for J; bases not matched to a gene: 7. CDR3 length equals 16 residues. Germline V gives CDR1 SEHNR, CDR2 FQNEAQ (reference sequence). This receptor was taken from a human donor in good health. Some clones in this sample may be carry-over from other donors' samples. The sample consisted of PBMCs. The rearrangement joins TRBV7-9 to TRBJ1-1; 9 nucleotides agree with TRBD1. The CDR3 sequence is CASSSLTGGTNTEAFF. CDR3 in DNA: TGTGCCAGCAGCTCCCTGACAGGGGGAACGAACACTGAAGCTTTCTTT.